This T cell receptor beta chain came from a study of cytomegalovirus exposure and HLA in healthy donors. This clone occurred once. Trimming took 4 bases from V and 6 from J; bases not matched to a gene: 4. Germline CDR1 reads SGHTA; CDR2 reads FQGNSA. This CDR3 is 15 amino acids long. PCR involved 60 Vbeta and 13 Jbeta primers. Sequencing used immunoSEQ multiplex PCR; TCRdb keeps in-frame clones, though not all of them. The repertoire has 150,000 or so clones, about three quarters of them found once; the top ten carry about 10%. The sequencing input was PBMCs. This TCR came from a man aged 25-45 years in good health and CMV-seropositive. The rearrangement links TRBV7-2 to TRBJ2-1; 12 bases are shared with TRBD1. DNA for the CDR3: TGTGCCAGCAGCTCGGGACAGGGGGCGAGCAATGAGCAGTTCTTC. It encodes CASSSGQGASNEQFF.